The TCR beta chain described here comes from a study of T cell clones after liver transplantation. Using immunoSEQ multiplex PCR, the repertoire was profiled, and TCRdb retains in-frame clones only, with some absent. The sample yields approximately 72,000 clones, roughly nine tenths seen once. The CDR3 contains 14 residues. Germline CDR1 and CDR2: SGHRS and YFSETQ. The trim removed 4 bases at V and 7 bases at J, leaving 6 bases unmatched. The specimen was CD4+ T cells from blood, collected before liver transplant. This receptor was obtained from a human donor who received a liver transplant. This chain uses TRBV5-1 with TRBJ2-1, with 9 nucleotides matching TRBD1. Written as DNA, the CDR3 is TGCGCCAGCAGCAGGGGACAGGGAGGGAATGAGCAGTTCTTC. It specifies CASSRGQGGNEQFF.